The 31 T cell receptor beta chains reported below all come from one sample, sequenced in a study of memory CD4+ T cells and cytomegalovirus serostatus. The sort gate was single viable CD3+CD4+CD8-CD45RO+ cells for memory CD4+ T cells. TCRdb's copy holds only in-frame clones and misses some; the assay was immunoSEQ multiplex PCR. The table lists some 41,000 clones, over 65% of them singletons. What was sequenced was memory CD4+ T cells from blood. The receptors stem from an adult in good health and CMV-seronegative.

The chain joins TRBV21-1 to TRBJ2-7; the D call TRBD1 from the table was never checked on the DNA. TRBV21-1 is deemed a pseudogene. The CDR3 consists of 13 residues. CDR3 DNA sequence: TGTGCCAGCAGCAAATACGGAGGGGGCGAGCAGTACGTC. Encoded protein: CASSKYGGGEQYV.

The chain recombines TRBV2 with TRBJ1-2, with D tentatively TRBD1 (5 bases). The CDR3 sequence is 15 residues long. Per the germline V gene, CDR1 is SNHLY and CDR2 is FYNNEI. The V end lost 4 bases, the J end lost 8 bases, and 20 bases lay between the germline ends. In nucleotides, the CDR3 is TGTGCCAGCAGTGCCAATCCCACGGGGGAAGGAGGCTACACCTTC. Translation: CASSANPTGEGGYTF.

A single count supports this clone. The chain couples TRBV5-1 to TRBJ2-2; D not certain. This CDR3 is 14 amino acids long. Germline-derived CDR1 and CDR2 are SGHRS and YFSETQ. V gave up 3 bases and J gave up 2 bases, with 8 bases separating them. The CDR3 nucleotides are TGCGCCAGCAGCTCGACTGTCAACACCGGGGAGCTGTTTTTT. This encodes CASSSTVNTGELFF.

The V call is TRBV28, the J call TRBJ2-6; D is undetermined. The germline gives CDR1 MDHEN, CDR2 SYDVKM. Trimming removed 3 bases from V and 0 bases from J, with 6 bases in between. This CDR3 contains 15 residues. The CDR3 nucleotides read TGTGCCAGCAGTTTCGCCGGCTCTGGGGCCAACGTCCTGACTTTC. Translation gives CASSFAGSGANVLTF. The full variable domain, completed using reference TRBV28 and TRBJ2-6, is DVKVTQSSRYLVKRTGEKVFLECVQDMDHENMFWYRQDPGLGLRLIYFSYDVKMKEKGDIPEGYSVSREKKERFSLILESASTNQTSMYLCASSFAGSGANVLTFGAGSRLTVL.

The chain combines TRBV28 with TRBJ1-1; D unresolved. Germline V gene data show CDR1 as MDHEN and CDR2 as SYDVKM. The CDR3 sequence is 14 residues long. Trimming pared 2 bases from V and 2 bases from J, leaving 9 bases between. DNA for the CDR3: TGTGCCAGCAGTTTAGTCCCGGGAAACACTGAAGCTTTCTTT. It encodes CASSLVPGNTEAFF.

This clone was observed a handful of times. This CDR3 is CAISEFVLPYNEQFF. In nucleotides, the CDR3 is TGTGCCATCAGTGAGTTTGTATTGCCCTACAATGAGCAGTTCTTC. The V and J genes are TRBV10-3 and TRBJ2-1; the D is unclear. The CDR3 runs to 15 residues. V gave up 1 base and J gave up 2 bases, with 9 bases separating them. Germline V gene data show CDR1 as ENHRY and CDR2 as SYGVKD.

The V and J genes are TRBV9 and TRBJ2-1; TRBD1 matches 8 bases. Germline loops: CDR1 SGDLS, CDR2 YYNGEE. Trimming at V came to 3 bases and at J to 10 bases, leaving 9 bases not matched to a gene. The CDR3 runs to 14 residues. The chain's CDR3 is CASSAQPGTGEQFF. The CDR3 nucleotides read TGTGCCAGCAGCGCTCAGCCCGGGACAGGAGAGCAGTTCTTC. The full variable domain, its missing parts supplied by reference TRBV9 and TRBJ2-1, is DSGVTQTPKHLITATGQRVTLRCSPRSGDLSVYWYQQSLDQGLQFLIQYYNGEERAKGNILERFSAQQFPDLHSELNLSSLELGDSALYFCASSAQPGTGEQFFGPGTRLTVL.

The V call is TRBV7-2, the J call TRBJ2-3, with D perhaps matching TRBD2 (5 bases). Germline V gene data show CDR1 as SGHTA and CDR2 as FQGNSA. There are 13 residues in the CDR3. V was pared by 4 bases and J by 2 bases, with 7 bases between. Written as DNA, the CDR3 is TGTGCCAGCAGCTGGAGGAACACAGATACGCAGTATTTT. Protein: CASSWRNTDTQYF. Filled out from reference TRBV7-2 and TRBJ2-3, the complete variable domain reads GAGVSQSPSNKVTEKGKDVELRCDPISGHTALYWYRQSLGQGLEFLIYFQGNSAPDKSGLPSDRFSAERTGGSVSTLTIQRTQQEDSAVYLCASSWRNTDTQYFGPGTRLTVL.

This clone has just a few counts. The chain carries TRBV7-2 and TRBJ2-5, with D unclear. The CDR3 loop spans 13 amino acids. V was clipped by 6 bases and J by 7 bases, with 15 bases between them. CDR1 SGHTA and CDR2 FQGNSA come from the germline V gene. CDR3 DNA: TGTGCCAGCAGTGCTACCAGTGACGGGACCCAGTACTTC. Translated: CASSATSDGTQYF.

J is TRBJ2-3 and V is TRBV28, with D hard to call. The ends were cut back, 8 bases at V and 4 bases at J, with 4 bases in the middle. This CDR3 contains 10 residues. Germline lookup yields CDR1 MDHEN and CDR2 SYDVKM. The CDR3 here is CASGSDTQYF. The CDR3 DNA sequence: TGTGCCAGCGGCTCAGATACGCAGTATTTT.

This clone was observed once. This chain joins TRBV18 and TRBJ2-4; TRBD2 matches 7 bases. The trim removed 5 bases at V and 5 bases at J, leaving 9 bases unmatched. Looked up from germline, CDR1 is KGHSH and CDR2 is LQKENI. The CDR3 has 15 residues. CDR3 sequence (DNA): TGTGCCAGCTCAGGGGGGGACGGAGGCCAAAACATTCAGTACTTC. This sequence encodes CASSGGDGGQNIQYF. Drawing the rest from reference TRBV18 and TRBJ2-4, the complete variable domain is NAGVMQNPRHLVRRRGQEARLRCSPMKGHSHVYWYRQLPEEGLKFMVYLQKENIIDESGMPKERFSAEFPKEGPSILRIQQVVRGDSAAYFCASSGGDGGQNIQYFGAGTRLSVL.

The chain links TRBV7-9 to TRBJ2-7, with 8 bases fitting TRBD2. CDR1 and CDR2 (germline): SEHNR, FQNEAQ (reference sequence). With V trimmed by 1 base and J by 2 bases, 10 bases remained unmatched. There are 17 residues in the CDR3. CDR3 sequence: CASSLGSSGRGAYEQYF. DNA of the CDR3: TGTGCCAGCAGCTTAGGCTCAAGCGGGAGAGGGGCCTACGAGCAGTACTTC.

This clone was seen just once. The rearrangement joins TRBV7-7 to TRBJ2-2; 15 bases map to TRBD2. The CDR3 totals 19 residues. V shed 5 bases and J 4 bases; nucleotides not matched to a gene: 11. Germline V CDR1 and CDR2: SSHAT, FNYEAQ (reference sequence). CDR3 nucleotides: TGTGCCAGCAGCACCCATGGACTAGCGGGAGGGCCGGGCACCGGGGAGCTGTTTTTT. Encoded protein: CASSTHGLAGGPGTGELFF.

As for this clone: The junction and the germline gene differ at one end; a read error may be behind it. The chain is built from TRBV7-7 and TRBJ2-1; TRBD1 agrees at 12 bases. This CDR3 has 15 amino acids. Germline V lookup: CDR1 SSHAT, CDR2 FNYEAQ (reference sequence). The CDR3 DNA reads TGTGCTAGCAGCTTAGAGGGACAGGGGGCGGTCAAGCAGTTCTTC. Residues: CASSLEGQGAVKQFF.

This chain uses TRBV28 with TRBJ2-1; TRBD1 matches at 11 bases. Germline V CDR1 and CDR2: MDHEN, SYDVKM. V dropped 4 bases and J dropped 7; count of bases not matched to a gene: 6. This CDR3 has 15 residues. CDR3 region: CASSYGQGAENEQFF. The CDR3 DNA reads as TGTGCCAGCAGTTATGGACAGGGGGCCGAAAATGAGCAGTTCTTC.

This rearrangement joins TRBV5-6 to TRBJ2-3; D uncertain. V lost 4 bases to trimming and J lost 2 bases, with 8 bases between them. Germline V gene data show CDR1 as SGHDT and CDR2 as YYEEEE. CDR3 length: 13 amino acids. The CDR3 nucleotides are TGTGCCAGCAGCCCAGGATCCACAGATACGCAGTATTTT. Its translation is CASSPGSTDTQYF.

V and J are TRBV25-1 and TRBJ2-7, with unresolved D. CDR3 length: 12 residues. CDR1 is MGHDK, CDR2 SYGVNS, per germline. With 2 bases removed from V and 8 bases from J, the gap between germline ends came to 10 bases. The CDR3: CASSEQQEQQYF. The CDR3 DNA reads TGTGCCAGCAGTGAACAACAAGAACAGCAGTACTTC.

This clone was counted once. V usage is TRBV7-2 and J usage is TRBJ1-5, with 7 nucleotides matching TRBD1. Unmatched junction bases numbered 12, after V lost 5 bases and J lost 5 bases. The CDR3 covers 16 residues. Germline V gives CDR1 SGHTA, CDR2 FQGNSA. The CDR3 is CASSPTFGGGHQPQHF. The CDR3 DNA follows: TGTGCCAGCAGCCCTACGTTTGGAGGGGGCCATCAGCCCCAGCATTTT.

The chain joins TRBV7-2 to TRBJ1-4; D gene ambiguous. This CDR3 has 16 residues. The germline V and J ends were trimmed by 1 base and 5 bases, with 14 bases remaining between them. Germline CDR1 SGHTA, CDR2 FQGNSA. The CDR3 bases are TGTGCCAGCAGCTTAGTCCCTGGCGGCTCAAATGAAAAACTGTTTTTT. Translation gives CASSLVPGGSNEKLFF.

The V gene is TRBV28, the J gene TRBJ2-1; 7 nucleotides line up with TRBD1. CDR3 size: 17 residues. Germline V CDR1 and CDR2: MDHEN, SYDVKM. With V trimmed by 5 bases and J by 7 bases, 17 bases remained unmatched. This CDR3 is CASSTLFEGASGNEQFF. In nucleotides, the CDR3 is TGTGCCAGCAGTACCCTGTTTGAGGGGGCGAGTGGGAATGAGCAGTTCTTC.

CDR3 amino acids: CASSRTSGSGYEQFF. The CDR3 DNA reads as TGTGCCAGCAGCCGCACTAGCGGGAGTGGGTATGAGCAGTTCTTC. V and J are TRBV11-2 and TRBJ2-1; 11 bases align to TRBD2. The CDR3 runs 15 residues. The V and J ends lost 5 bases and 8 bases, in that order; junction bases with no gene match: 8. Germline loops: CDR1 SGHAT, CDR2 FQNNGV.

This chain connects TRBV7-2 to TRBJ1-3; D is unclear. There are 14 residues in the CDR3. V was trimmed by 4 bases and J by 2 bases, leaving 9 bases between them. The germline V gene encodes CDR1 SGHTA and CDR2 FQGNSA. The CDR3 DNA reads TGTGCCAGCAGCTCCAACAGCGCTGGAAACACCATATATTTT. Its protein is CASSSNSAGNTIYF.

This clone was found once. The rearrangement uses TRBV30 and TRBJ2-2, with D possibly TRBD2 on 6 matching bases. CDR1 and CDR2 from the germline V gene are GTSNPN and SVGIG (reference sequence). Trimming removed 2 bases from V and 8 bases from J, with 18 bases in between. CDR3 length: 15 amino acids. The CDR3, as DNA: TGTGCCTGGAGTCCAGGGCATAGCGGCCGGGGGGAGCTGTTTTTT. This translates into CAWSPGHSGRGELFF.

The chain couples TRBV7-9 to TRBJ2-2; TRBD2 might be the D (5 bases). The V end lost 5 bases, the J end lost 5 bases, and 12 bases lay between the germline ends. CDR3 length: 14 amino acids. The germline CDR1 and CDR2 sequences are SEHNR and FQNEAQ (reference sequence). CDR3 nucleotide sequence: TGTGCCAGCAGCCCCTTCGGGGTTACCGGGGAGCTGTTTTTT. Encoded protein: CASSPFGVTGELFF.

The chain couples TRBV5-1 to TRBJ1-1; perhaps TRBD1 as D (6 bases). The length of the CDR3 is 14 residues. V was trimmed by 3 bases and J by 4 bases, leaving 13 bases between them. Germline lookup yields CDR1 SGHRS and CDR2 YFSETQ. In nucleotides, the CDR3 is TGCGCCAGCAGCTCGCAGGGACAAGTCACTGAAGCTTTCTTT. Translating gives CASSSQGQVTEAFF.

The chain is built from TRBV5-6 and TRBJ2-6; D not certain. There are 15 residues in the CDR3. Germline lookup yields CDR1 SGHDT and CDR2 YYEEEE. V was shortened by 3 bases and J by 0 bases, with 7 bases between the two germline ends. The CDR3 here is CASSYGASGANVLTF. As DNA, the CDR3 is TGTGCCAGCAGCTATGGAGCCTCTGGGGCCAACGTCCTGACTTTC.

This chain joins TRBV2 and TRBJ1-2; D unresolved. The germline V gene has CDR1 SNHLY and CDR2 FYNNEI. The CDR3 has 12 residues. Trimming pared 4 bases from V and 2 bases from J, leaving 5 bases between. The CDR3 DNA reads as TGTGCCAGCAGTGGTCAGAACTATGGCTACACCTTC. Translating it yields CASSGQNYGYTF.

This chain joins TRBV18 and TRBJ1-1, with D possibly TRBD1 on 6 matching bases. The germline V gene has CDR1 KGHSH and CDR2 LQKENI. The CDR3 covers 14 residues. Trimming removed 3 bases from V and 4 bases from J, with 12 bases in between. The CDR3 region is CASSPLKGGTEAFF. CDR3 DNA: TGTGCCAGCTCACCTCTTAAGGGGGGCACTGAAGCTTTCTTT.

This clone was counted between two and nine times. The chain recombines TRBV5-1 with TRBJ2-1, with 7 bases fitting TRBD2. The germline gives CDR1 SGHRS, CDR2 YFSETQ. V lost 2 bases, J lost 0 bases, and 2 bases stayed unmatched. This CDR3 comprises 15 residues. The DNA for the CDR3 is TGCGCCAGCAGCTTAGGCGGGAGCTCCTACAATGAGCAGTTCTTC. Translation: CASSLGGSSYNEQFF.

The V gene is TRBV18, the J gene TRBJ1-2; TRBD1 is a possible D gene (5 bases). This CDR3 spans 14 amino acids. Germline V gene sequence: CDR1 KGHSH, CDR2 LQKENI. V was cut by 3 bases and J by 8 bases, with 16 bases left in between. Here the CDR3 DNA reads TGTGCCAGCTCACCTGATACAGGCGCACGAGGCTACACCTTC. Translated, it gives CASSPDTGARGYTF. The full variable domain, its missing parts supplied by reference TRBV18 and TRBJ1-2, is NAGVMQNPRHLVRRRGQEARLRCSPMKGHSHVYWYRQLPEEGLKFMVYLQKENIIDESGMPKERFSAEFPKEGPSILRIQQVVRGDSAAYFCASSPDTGARGYTFGSGTRLTVV.

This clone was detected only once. The CDR3: CASSQGRSGGYTF. The CDR3 DNA reads as TGCGCCAGCAGCCAAGGGAGATCGGGGGGCTACACCTTC. The genes are TRBV4-3 and TRBJ1-2; D is undetermined. The CDR3 is made up of 13 amino acids. V lost 1 base and J 8 bases, leaving 11 bases between the germline ends. The V gene's germline CDR1 is LGHNA and CDR2 YSLEER.